This is a list of T cell receptor beta chains from one sample in a study of shared clonotypes between healthy human individuals. Profiling relied on immunoSEQ multiplex PCR, and the TCRdb table lists in-frame clones only, not all of them. The sample gives approximately 320,000 clones, 74% of which show up once; about 9.4% is in the top ten. What was sequenced was memory CD4+ T cells sorted from blood. All receptors come from a man aged 25 to 40 in good health. Each CDR3 is given with its conserved first and last residue. D genes are given only for firm matches. Rows give clone size only sometimes, using once, few, many, or a class for an expanded clone.

CDR3 protein: CASSQGGRGTGELFF
CDR3 DNA: TGTGCCAGCAGCCAAGGGGGCCGGGGCACCGGGGAGCTGTTTTTT
D gene: TRBD1
V gene: TRBV5-4
J gene: TRBJ2-2
clone size: many

CDR3 protein: CASSSTNGDRAYEQYF
CDR3 DNA: TGTGCCAGCAGTTCGACTAATGGGGACAGAGCCTACGAGCAGTACTTC
D gene: TRBD1
V gene: TRBV28
J gene: TRBJ2-7
clone size: NA

CDR3 protein: CASSLSGNNEKLFF
CDR3 DNA: TGTGCCAGCAGCTTGTCAGGGAATAATGAAAAACTGTTTTTT
D gene: NA
V gene: TRBV7-3
J gene: TRBJ1-4
clone size: NA

CDR3 protein: CASSVDRALYEQYF
CDR3 DNA: TGCGCCAGCAGCGTAGACCGGGCCCTCTACGAGCAGTACTTC
D gene: NA
V gene: TRBV5-1
J gene: TRBJ2-7
clone size: few

CDR3 protein: CASSQDLEGEAFF
CDR3 DNA: TGTGCCAGCAGCCAAGATCTGGAAGGTGAAGCTTTCTTT
D gene: NA
V gene: TRBV14
J gene: TRBJ1-1
clone size: NA

CDR3 protein: CASSFSGDELYEQYF
CDR3 DNA: TGTGCCAGCAGCTTCAGTGGGGACGAACTCTACGAGCAGTACTTC
D gene: NA
V gene: TRBV5-5
J gene: TRBJ2-7
clone size: NA

CDR3 protein: CASSLGTGDSNQPQHF
CDR3 DNA: TGTGCCAGCAGCTTAGGGACAGGCGACAGCAATCAGCCCCAGCATTTT
D gene: TRBD1
V gene: TRBV5-4
J gene: TRBJ1-5
clone size: NA

CDR3 protein: CASSVESQFDNEQFF
CDR3 DNA: TGTGCCAGCAGCGTAGAATCCCAGTTCGACAATGAGCAGTTCTTC
D gene: NA
V gene: TRBV9
J gene: TRBJ2-1
clone size: NA

CDR3 protein: CASSLGVLGKQFF
CDR3 DNA: TGTGCCAGCAGCTTAGGTGTTTTAGGGAAGCAGTTCTTC
D gene: NA
V gene: TRBV7-3
J gene: TRBJ2-1
clone size: few

CDR3 protein: CASSEGQGSYNEQFF
CDR3 DNA: TGTGCCAGCAGTGAAGGACAGGGGTCCTACAATGAGCAGTTCTTC
D gene: TRBD1
V gene: TRBV2
J gene: TRBJ2-1
clone size: NA

CDR3 protein: CASSTFGLAEQFF
CDR3 DNA: TGTGCCAGCAGTACCTTCGGACTAGCGGAGCAGTTCTTC
D gene: TRBD2
V gene: TRBV7-9
J gene: TRBJ2-1
clone size: NA

CDR3 protein: CASSYSASGVQPQHF
CDR3 DNA: TGTGCCAGCAGTTACTCTGCTTCAGGGGTTCAGCCCCAGCATTTT
D gene: NA
V gene: TRBV6-6
J gene: TRBJ1-5
clone size: few

CDR3 protein: CASSRMTGTGGTDTQYF
CDR3 DNA: TGCGCCAGCAGCCGCATGACCGGGACAGGGGGCACCGATACGCAGTATTTT
D gene: TRBD1
V gene: TRBV4-1
J gene: TRBJ2-3
clone size: once

CDR3 protein: CAWSVWGGPMNTEAFF
CDR3 DNA: TGTGCCTGGAGTGTATGGGGTGGTCCTATGAACACTGAAGCTTTCTTT
D gene: NA
V gene: TRBV30
J gene: TRBJ1-1
clone size: NA

CDR3 protein: CASRDSGSIYNEQFF
CDR3 DNA: TGTGCCAGCAGAGATAGCGGGAGTATCTACAATGAGCAGTTCTTC
D gene: TRBD2
V gene: TRBV2
J gene: TRBJ2-1
clone size: NA

CDR3 protein: CASSPPTGTYEQYF
CDR3 DNA: TGCGCCAGCAGCCCCCCGACAGGGACCTACGAGCAGTACTTC
D gene: TRBD1
V gene: TRBV5-1
J gene: TRBJ2-7
clone size: NA

CDR3 protein: CASSLLRQGDMNTEAFF
CDR3 DNA: TGCGCCAGCAGTCTATTGCGACAGGGCGATATGAACACTGAAGCTTTCTTT
D gene: TRBD1
V gene: TRBV23-1
J gene: TRBJ1-1
clone size: NA

CDR3 protein: CASSLGFSGANVLTF
CDR3 DNA: TGCGCCAGCAGCTTGGGGTTTTCTGGGGCCAACGTCCTGACTTTC
D gene: NA
V gene: TRBV5-1
J gene: TRBJ2-6
clone size: many

CDR3 protein: CASSRRPDTQYF
CDR3 DNA: TGTGCCAGCAGCCGTAGGCCAGATACGCAGTATTTT
D gene: NA
V gene: TRBV7-2
J gene: TRBJ2-3
clone size: once

CDR3 protein: CASDSGSDYNEQFF
CDR3 DNA: TGTGCCAGTGATAGCGGGTCCGACTACAATGAGCAGTTCTTC
D gene: TRBD2
V gene: TRBV19
J gene: TRBJ2-1
clone size: NA

CDR3 protein: CASIPAGTSEQFF
CDR3 DNA: TGTGCCAGCATCCCGGCAGGAACCAGTGAGCAGTTCTTC
D gene: NA
V gene: TRBV2
J gene: TRBJ2-1
clone size: NA

CDR3 protein: CASSQDNPTRSGANVLTF
CDR3 DNA: TGCGCCAGCAGCCAAGATAACCCCACCCGCTCTGGGGCCAACGTCCTGACTTTC
D gene: NA
V gene: TRBV4-3
J gene: TRBJ2-6
clone size: NA

CDR3 protein: CASRELAVNQPQHF
CDR3 DNA: TGCGCCAGCAGAGAACTGGCAGTTAATCAGCCCCAGCATTTT
D gene: NA
V gene: TRBV10-2
J gene: TRBJ1-5
clone size: NA

CDR3 protein: CASSPGVATNEQFF
CDR3 DNA: TGTGCCAGCTCACCCGGGGTAGCTACCAATGAGCAGTTCTTC
D gene: NA
V gene: TRBV18
J gene: TRBJ2-1
clone size: NA

CDR3 protein: CASRPTHGYTF
CDR3 DNA: TGTGCCAGCAGACCTACTCATGGCTACACCTTC
D gene: NA
V gene: TRBV7-9
J gene: TRBJ1-2
clone size: NA

CDR3 protein: CSASPGHEQYF
CDR3 DNA: TGCAGTGCTAGCCCGGGTCACGAGCAGTACTTC
D gene: NA
V gene: TRBV20-1
J gene: TRBJ2-7
clone size: NA

CDR3 protein: CASSYSGTRSYEQYF
CDR3 DNA: TGCGCCAGCAGCTACTCCGGGACTAGGTCCTACGAGCAGTACTTC
D gene: TRBD2
V gene: TRBV5-1
J gene: TRBJ2-7
clone size: NA

CDR3 protein: CASSADRGENTEAFF
CDR3 DNA: TGTGCCAGCAGTGCGGACAGGGGGGAGAACACTGAAGCTTTCTTT
D gene: TRBD1
V gene: TRBV25-1
J gene: TRBJ1-1
clone size: NA

CDR3 protein: CASSSTSFGANVLTF
CDR3 DNA: TGTGCCAGCAGCTCCACTTCATTTGGGGCCAACGTCCTGACTTTC
D gene: NA
V gene: TRBV11-2
J gene: TRBJ2-6
clone size: NA

CDR3 protein: CASSGDGVGSYEQYF
CDR3 DNA: TGTGCCAGTAGTGGGGACGGGGTTGGCTCCTACGAGCAGTACTTC
D gene: NA
V gene: TRBV19
J gene: TRBJ2-7
clone size: NA

CDR3 protein: CASSRSGFRYEQFF
CDR3 DNA: TGTGCCAGCAGCCGGTCGGGGTTCCGGTATGAGCAGTTCTTC
D gene: NA
V gene: TRBV5-6
J gene: TRBJ2-1
clone size: NA

CDR3 protein: CASKGTSGIGNIQYF
CDR3 DNA: TGTGCCAGCAAGGGTACTAGCGGGATTGGAAACATTCAGTACTTC
D gene: TRBD2
V gene: TRBV7-2
J gene: TRBJ2-4
clone size: NA

CDR3 protein: CASSLTGDSRFYGYTF
CDR3 DNA: TGTGCCAGCTCACTAACGGGGGACAGCCGATTCTATGGCTACACCTTC
D gene: TRBD1
V gene: TRBV18
J gene: TRBJ1-2
clone size: NA

CDR3 protein: CASSPNGNQPQHF
CDR3 DNA: TGTGCCAGCAGTCCTAACGGAAATCAGCCCCAGCATTTT
D gene: NA
V gene: TRBV6-4
J gene: TRBJ1-5
clone size: once

CDR3 protein: CASSPQTGGYGYTF
CDR3 DNA: TGTGCCAGCAGTCCCCAGACAGGGGGGTATGGCTACACCTTC
D gene: TRBD1
V gene: TRBV28
J gene: TRBJ1-2
clone size: NA

CDR3 protein: CASRGETYEQYF
CDR3 DNA: TGCGCCAGTAGGGGGGAGACCTACGAGCAGTACTTC
D gene: NA
V gene: TRBV5-1
J gene: TRBJ2-7
clone size: NA

CDR3 protein: CASSLSTSWGGEQYF
CDR3 DNA: TGTGCCAGCAGCTTATCTACTAGCTGGGGGGGCGAGCAGTACTTC
D gene: TRBD2
V gene: TRBV7-8
J gene: TRBJ2-7
clone size: NA

CDR3 protein: CASLPLAGGPAKNIQYF
CDR3 DNA: TGTGCCAGCCTCCCACTAGCGGGAGGGCCAGCCAAAAACATTCAGTACTTC
D gene: TRBD2
V gene: TRBV7-9
J gene: TRBJ2-4
clone size: NA

CDR3 protein: CASSSGVSEAFF
CDR3 DNA: TGTGCCAGCAGCTCGGGTGTATCTGAAGCTTTCTTT
D gene: NA
V gene: TRBV5-6
J gene: TRBJ1-1
clone size: NA

CDR3 protein: CASSSPSQQTQYF
CDR3 DNA: TGTGCCAGCAGTTCCCCCTCCCAACAGACCCAGTACTTC
D gene: NA
V gene: TRBV7-9
J gene: TRBJ2-5
clone size: NA

CDR3 protein: CASSYSGRGRSTEAFF
CDR3 DNA: TGTGCCAGCAGTTACTCTGGCAGGGGTAGAAGCACTGAAGCTTTCTTT
D gene: NA
V gene: TRBV6-5
J gene: TRBJ1-1
clone size: NA

CDR3 protein: CASSTPTGTSGSNEQFF
CDR3 DNA: TGTGCCAGCAGTACACCTACCGGGACTAGCGGGAGTAATGAGCAGTTCTTC
D gene: TRBD2
V gene: TRBV27
J gene: TRBJ2-1
clone size: NA

CDR3 protein: CASRAGVYEQYF
CDR3 DNA: TGCGCCAGCAGAGCAGGGGTTTACGAGCAGTACTTC
D gene: NA
V gene: TRBV10-2
J gene: TRBJ2-7
clone size: many

CDR3 protein: CAISDIDTQYF
CDR3 DNA: TGTGCCATCAGTGATATCGATACGCAGTATTTT
D gene: NA
V gene: TRBV10-3
J gene: TRBJ2-3
clone size: NA

CDR3 protein: CASSRDRAYEQYF
CDR3 DNA: TGTGCCAGCAGTAGAGACAGGGCGTACGAGCAGTACTTC
D gene: TRBD1
V gene: TRBV25-1
J gene: TRBJ2-7
clone size: NA

CDR3 protein: CASSLGGQTGELFF
CDR3 DNA: TGTGCCAGCAGCTTAGGGGGGCAAACCGGGGAGCTGTTTTTT
D gene: NA
V gene: TRBV7-6
J gene: TRBJ2-2
clone size: NA

CDR3 protein: CASSIEGEQYF
CDR3 DNA: TGTGCCAGCAGTATAGAGGGCGAGCAGTACTTC
D gene: NA
V gene: TRBV6-1
J gene: TRBJ2-7
clone size: NA

CDR3 protein: CASTFTTNEKLFF
CDR3 DNA: TGCGCCAGCACATTTACAACTAATGAAAAACTGTTTTTT
D gene: NA
V gene: TRBV23-1
J gene: TRBJ1-4
clone size: NA

CDR3 protein: CASSLELAGASTDTQYF
CDR3 DNA: TGCGCCAGCAGCTTAGAACTAGCGGGAGCTAGCACAGATACGCAGTATTTT
D gene: TRBD2
V gene: TRBV5-1
J gene: TRBJ2-3
clone size: NA

CDR3 protein: CASSDAGVETQYF
CDR3 DNA: TGTGCCAGCAGTGACGCTGGGGTGGAGACCCAGTACTTC
D gene: NA
V gene: TRBV6-1
J gene: TRBJ2-5
clone size: NA

CDR3 protein: CASSPEATGRETQYF
CDR3 DNA: TGTGCCAGCTCACCAGAAGCCACAGGGAGGGAGACCCAGTACTTC
D gene: NA
V gene: TRBV18
J gene: TRBJ2-5
clone size: NA

CDR3 protein: CASSSIVLAGDVSYEQYF
CDR3 DNA: TGTGCCAGCAGCTCCATCGTACTAGCGGGAGATGTATCCTACGAGCAGTACTTC
D gene: TRBD2
V gene: TRBV7-3
J gene: TRBJ2-7
clone size: NA

CDR3 protein: CASSLYGLAGIPQTQYF
CDR3 DNA: TGTGCCAGCAGCTTGTATGGACTAGCGGGGATTCCTCAGACCCAGTACTTC
D gene: TRBD2
V gene: TRBV5-8
J gene: TRBJ2-5
clone size: NA